This T cell receptor (beta chain) was documented in a study of T cell responses to AZD1222 COVID-19 vaccine. Here immunoSEQ multiplex PCR was the method, and the copy in TCRdb shows in-frame clones only, minus some. Here the sample spans 120,000 or so clones, more than 85% being singletons. Findings and caveats of the study: At study baseline, merely six AZD1222 recipients were seropositive. Spike-wide coverage was observed for vaccine-associated CD4 TCRs, with dominant responses at 160-218 and 743-854.

The germline V gene has CDR1 GTSNPN and CDR2 SVGIG (reference sequence). V dropped 5 bases and J dropped 4 bases, with 8 bases sitting between them. This CDR3 spans 11 amino acids. Turning to this clone: Its matching antigen is unknown.

The chain couples TRBV30 to TRBJ2-5; D remains unclear. This receptor was taken from an adult in good health. The sequencing used peripheral blood, collected on day 0 of AZD1222 vaccination. CDR3 nucleotides: TGTGCCTGGGGGGTGTCAGAGACCCAGTACTTC. It encodes CAWGVSETQYF.